What follows are 24 T cell receptor beta chains derived from one specimen sequenced in a study of shared clonotypes between healthy human individuals. Only in-frame clones appear in the TCRdb table, and some are missing; sequencing was by immunoSEQ multiplex PCR. The sample gives over 950,000 clones, approximately 80% of which show up once; more than 0.85% is in the top ten. Sequencing was performed on memory CD4+ T cells from PBMCs. Stated subset: CD45RA-negative fraction. The receptors stem from a man between 18 and 29 years old in good health. Some clones in this sample may be carry-over from other donors' samples.

The rearrangement links TRBV6-1 to TRBJ1-1; 8 bases fit TRBD1. CDR3 size: 13 residues. With V trimmed by 8 bases and J by 0 bases, 2 bases remained unmatched. The germline gives CDR1 MNHNS, CDR2 SASEGT. The CDR3 sequence: CASGQGMNTEAFF. CDR3 bases: TGTGCCAGCGGACAGGGAATGAACACTGAAGCTTTCTTT.

This clone was observed once. As DNA, the CDR3 is TGCGCCAGCAGTGAACAGACAGCTAATGAAAAACTGTTTTTT. Its translation: CASSEQTANEKLFF. This chain connects TRBV10-2 to TRBJ1-4; possible D gene TRBD1, 5 bases. The CDR3 is made up of 14 amino acids. Looked up from germline, CDR1 is WSHSY and CDR2 is SAAADI. Trimming took off 3 bases at V and 3 bases at J, with 8 bases between the two ends.

The chain joins TRBV5-1 to TRBJ2-5, with D maybe TRBD2 (6 bases). Between the trimmed V and J ends, which lost 3 bases and 1 base, there was a span of 13 bases. This CDR3 comprises 15 residues. Looked up from germline, CDR1 is SGHRS and CDR2 is YFSETQ. Here the CDR3 DNA reads TGCGCCAGCAGCTCCCAGCCGGGAGCCCAAGAGACCCAGTACTTC. This gives the protein CASSSQPGAQETQYF.

Comment on this clone: This sample includes further DNA sequences coding for the same CDR3. The rearrangement links TRBV5-1 to TRBJ2-3, with D unresolved. Looked up from germline, CDR1 is SGHRS and CDR2 is YFSETQ. Trimming shortened V by 4 bases and J by 0 bases, and 9 bases separated the two germline ends. This CDR3 is 14 amino acids long. The CDR3 spells CASSLAASTDTQYF. The CDR3 nucleotides read TGCGCCAGCAGCCTGGCAGCCAGCACAGATACGCAGTATTTT.

The chain links TRBV6-1 to TRBJ1-3, with D tentatively TRBD1 (5 bases). Germline V gene data show CDR1 as MNHNS and CDR2 as SASEGT. There are 13 residues in the CDR3. V was clipped by 11 bases and J by 4 bases, with 15 bases between them. The CDR3 loop is CAGQGVAGNTIYF. The CDR3 DNA reads as TGTGCCGGTCAAGGGGTAGCGGGAAACACCATATATTTT.

The chain combines TRBV11-3 with TRBJ2-7; 7 nucleotides agree with TRBD2. In germline, CDR1 is SGHNT, CDR2 YENEEA. Unmatched junction bases numbered 5, after V lost 5 bases and J lost 4 bases. The CDR3 contains 13 residues. This CDR3 reads CASSQSGIYEQYF. The CDR3 coding sequence is TGTGCCAGCAGCCAAAGCGGGATTTACGAGCAGTACTTC.

The genes are TRBV5-1 and TRBJ1-1; TRBD1 might be the D (5 bases). Trimming took 4 bases from V and 5 from J, leaving 15 bases between them. The germline gives CDR1 SGHRS, CDR2 YFSETQ. The CDR3 is 14 amino acids. The CDR3 reads CASSPSRGDTEAFF. CDR3 DNA sequence: TGCGCCAGCAGCCCCTCAAGGGGTGATACTGAAGCTTTCTTT.

The V call is TRBV11-3, the J call TRBJ2-2; D remains ambiguous. Germline CDR1 is SGHNT and CDR2 is YENEEA. V lost 1 base to trimming and J lost 2 bases, with 11 bases between them. The CDR3 runs 16 residues. The CDR3 sequence: CASSLAGQLNTGELFF. CDR3 coding DNA: TGTGCCAGCAGCTTAGCTGGGCAGTTAAACACCGGGGAGCTGTTTTTT.

This clone was seen a few times. This chain uses TRBV14 with TRBJ2-3; D remains ambiguous. V lost 4 bases and J lost 3, with 17 bases in between. Germline V gene data show CDR1 as SGHDN and CDR2 as FVKESK. The CDR3 length is 16 residues. CDR3 region: CASSLTFNGVTDTQYF. For the CDR3, the DNA is TGTGCCAGCAGCCTAACATTTAATGGAGTGACAGATACGCAGTATTTT.

V and J are TRBV7-3 and TRBJ2-1; D is undetermined. Germline CDR1 is SGHTA and CDR2 is FQGTGA. The CDR3 covers 16 residues. The V gene lost 1 base and the J gene lost 2 bases, with 12 bases spanning the gap. The DNA of the CDR3 is TGTGCCAGCAGCTTAAAGGGAAGCCGGCCCTACAATGAGCAGTTCTTC. The encoded protein is CASSLKGSRPYNEQFF.

The rearrangement links TRBV6-5 to TRBJ1-1; D is possibly TRBD1 (5 bases). The CDR3 has 12 amino acids. Germline V CDR1 and CDR2: MNHEY, SVGAGI. V was trimmed by 2 bases and J by 11 bases, leaving 12 bases between them. CDR3 nucleotide sequence: TGTGCCAGCAGTTACGAGGGGCGCAGGGCTTTCTTT. This gives the protein CASSYEGRRAFF.

The chain employs TRBV14 and TRBJ2-7; D may match TRBD1 or TRBD2 (5 bases each). This CDR3 has 15 residues. CDR1 is SGHDN and CDR2 is FVKESK in the germline V gene. The V and J ends lost 4 bases and 0 bases respectively, with 13 bases between them. CDR3 in amino acids: CASSPSGTVSYEQYF. The CDR3 coding sequence is TGTGCCAGCAGCCCCTCCGGGACGGTCTCCTACGAGCAGTACTTC. Based on the CDR3 plus reference TRBV14 and TRBJ2-7, the full variable domain is EAGVTQFPSHSVIEKGQTVTLRCDPISGHDNLYWYRRVMGKEIKFLLHFVKESKQDESGMPNNRFLAERTGGTYSTLKVQPAELEDSGVYFCASSPSGTVSYEQYFGPGTRLTVT.

The chain is built from TRBV7-2 and TRBJ1-3; the D is unclear. CDR3 size: 17 residues. V was shortened by 1 base and J by 0 bases, with 13 bases between the two germline ends. Germline CDR1 and CDR2: SGHTA and FQGNSA. CDR3 sequence: CASSLVGPKSSGNTIYF. CDR3 DNA: TGTGCCAGCAGCTTAGTTGGTCCAAAGAGCTCTGGAAACACCATATATTTT.

This chain joins TRBV29-1 and TRBJ2-5; 9 bases are shared with TRBD1. Germline loops: CDR1 SQVTM, CDR2 ANQGSEA. J lost 3 bases, V lost 4 bases, and 3 bases had no gene match. This CDR3 comprises 13 residues. CDR3 protein: CSVGGQGKETQYF. The CDR3 DNA reads TGCAGCGTTGGAGGACAGGGGAAAGAGACCCAGTACTTC.

The CDR3 DNA reads TGTGCCAGCAGTTACCCCGGGACAGAGTCAAAAAACACTGAAGCTTTCTTT. It specifies CASSYPGTESKNTEAFF. The chain has TRBV28 and TRBJ1-1; 7 positions agree with TRBD1. V was clipped by 4 bases and J by 2 bases; unmatched bases: 13. The CDR3 extends over 17 amino acids. Germline-derived CDR1 and CDR2 are MDHEN and SYDVKM.

This clone was observed at least ten times. The rearrangement links TRBV2 to TRBJ2-5; D possibly uses TRBD1 or TRBD2 (5 bases each). The end of the DNA fits TRBJ2-7 better, so the J call may be wrong. The length of the CDR3 is 13 residues. Germline values: CDR1 SNHLY, CDR2 FYNNEI. CDR3: CATFGTPEYEQYF. CDR3 nucleotide sequence: TGTGCCACGTTCGGGACGCCAGAGTACGAGCAGTACTTC.

This clone was counted only a few times. V is TRBV9 and J is TRBJ1-3; D not certain. Trimming shortened V by 0 bases and J by 0 bases, and 7 bases separated the two germline ends. The CDR3 totals 15 residues. CDR1 and CDR2 (germline): SGDLS, YYNGEE. The CDR3 DNA sequence: TGTGCCAGCAGCGTAGGGGCCATCTCTGGAAACACCATATATTTT. Translating it yields CASSVGAISGNTIYF.

The CDR3 nucleotides are TGCGCCAGCAAAACGCTACCAACTAATGAAAAACTGTTTTTT. This sequence encodes CASKTLPTNEKLFF. The V and J genes are TRBV5-1 and TRBJ1-4; no definite D call. The germline gives CDR1 SGHRS, CDR2 YFSETQ. V was shortened by 6 bases and J by 0 bases, with 9 bases between the two germline ends. This CDR3 is 14 amino acids long. Together with reference TRBV5-1 and TRBJ1-4, the CDR3 gives the full variable domain: KAGVTQTPRYLIKTRGQQVTLSCSPISGHRSVSWYQQTPGQGLQFLFEYFSETQRNKGNFPGRFSGRQFSNSRSEMNVSTLELGDSALYLCASKTLPTNEKLFFGSGTQLSVL.

Concerning this clone: Other DNA sequences in the same sample also yield this CDR3. The chain joins TRBV27 to TRBJ2-3; D is ambiguous. The CDR3 is 12 residues long. Germline CDR1 is MNHEY and CDR2 is SMNVEV (reference sequence). Trimming removed 6 bases at V and 4 bases at J, with 8 bases between. As DNA, the CDR3 is TGTGCCAGCAGCCGTGTACCAGATACGCAGTATTTT. This translates into CASSRVPDTQYF.

The rearrangement uses TRBV2 and TRBJ2-5, with TRBD1 as a possible D gene (5 bases). The J call may be faulty, since TRBJ2-7 better matches the DNA end. This CDR3 has 13 residues. Germline V gives CDR1 SNHLY, CDR2 FYNNEI. For the CDR3, the DNA is TGTGCCAGCACATGGGAACAGGAGTACGAGCAGTACTTC. This gives the protein CASTWEQEYEQYF.

The chain carries TRBV2 and TRBJ1-4; tentatively, D is TRBD1 (6 bases). Germline values: CDR1 SNHLY, CDR2 FYNNEI. V gave up 10 bases and J gave up 8 bases, with 17 bases separating them. CDR3 length: 13 residues. The CDR3, as DNA: TGTGCCACCGGATGGGGGGGCTTGGAAAAACTGTTTTTT. It codes for CATGWGGLEKLFF.

The chain couples TRBV27 to TRBJ2-7; possibly TRBD2 for D (6 bases). V was shortened by 7 bases and J by 4 bases, with 8 bases between the two germline ends. This CDR3 contains 11 residues. Germline CDR1 reads MNHEY; CDR2 reads SMNVEV (reference sequence). This CDR3 reads CASTRGYEQYF. Written as DNA, the CDR3 is TGTGCCAGCACCCGGGGGTACGAGCAGTACTTC.

Remarks on this clone: The likely explanation is a read error, given a far larger clone one base away. Additional DNA sequences in this sample encode the identical CDR3. The chain has TRBV5-4 and TRBJ1-1, with 7 bases fitting TRBD1. Germline CDR1 SGHNT, CDR2 YYREEE (reference sequence). This CDR3 spans 16 amino acids. J lost 3 bases, V lost 0 bases, and 8 bases had no gene match. Here the CDR3 reads CASSLGTGVEDTEAFF. The CDR3 nucleotides are TGTGCCAGCAGCTTGGGGACAGGTGTTGAGGACACTGAAGCTTTCTTT.

This clone was found a few times. V is TRBV28 and J is TRBJ2-7; 7 bases are shared with TRBD2. Germline V gene lookup returns CDR1 MDHEN and CDR2 SYDVKM. J lost 0 bases, V lost 5 bases, and 13 bases had no gene match. The CDR3 is 17 amino acids. The CDR3 sequence: CASSGTSETSYSYEQYF. In DNA form, the CDR3 reads TGTGCCAGCAGTGGAACCTCCGAGACTAGCTACTCCTACGAGCAGTACTTC.